The next 8 T cell receptor beta chains were all read from a single sample in a study of T cells in Graves' hyperthyroidism and ophthalmopathy. TCR beta CDR3 regions were amplified from RNA. Initially, a first-round RT-PCR of the TCR CDR3 employed the HTBI primer set. TCRdb processed the multiplex PCR reads anew with MiXCR; each CDR3 protein has one entry. The sample yields some 770,000 distinct CDR3 sequences, around 17% seen once. Input material: blood. These receptors all stem from a man aged 18-30 years with Graves' hyperthyroidism.

This clonotype was observed a handful of times. The chain has TRBV5-5 and TRBJ1-5, with unresolved D. The germline CDR1 and CDR2 sequences are SGHKS and YYEKEE (reference sequence). This CDR3 contains 14 residues. Trimming pared 1 base from V and 1 base from J, leaving 6 bases between. CDR3 in DNA: TGTGCCAGCAGCTTGCTCCACAGCAATCAGCCCCAGCATTTT. Translating it yields CASSLLHSNQPQHF.

In this sample, this clonotype turned up a few times. The rearrangement joins TRBV19 to TRBJ2-7; D may correspond to TRBD1 or TRBD2 (5 bases each). The CDR3 has 16 residues. Per germline, CDR1 LNHDA and CDR2 SQIVND (reference sequence). The germline V and J ends were trimmed by 3 bases and 0 bases, with 15 bases remaining between them. The CDR3 sequence is CASSILGAASSYEQYF. CDR3 nucleotide sequence: TGTGCCAGTAGTATCCTCGGGGCAGCCAGCTCCTACGAGCAGTACTTC.

This clonotype was seen ten or more times. This chain links TRBV6-1 with TRBJ2-1, with 8 bases fitting TRBD1. V lost 4 bases and J lost 0; bases outside the gene matches: 8. Germline V CDR1 and CDR2: MNHNS, SASEGT. There are 17 residues in the CDR3. CDR3: CASSGNLGQDSYNEQFF. The CDR3 region has the DNA TGTGCCAGCAGTGGCAATTTGGGACAGGACTCCTACAATGAGCAGTTCTTC.

This clonotype was found a few times. The rearrangement uses TRBV20-1 and TRBJ2-1, with 7 bases identical to TRBD1. Losses at the gene ends were 0 bases for V and 1 base for J; bases not matched to a gene: 6. Per the germline V gene, CDR1 is DFQATT and CDR2 is SNEGSKA (reference sequence). The CDR3 totals 16 residues. In nucleotides, the CDR3 is TGCAGTGCTAGAGATTCAGGCAGGGGGTCCTACAATGAGCAGTTCTTC. This gives the protein CSARDSGRGSYNEQFF.

Only one count was recorded for this clonotype. V usage is TRBV5-4 and J usage is TRBJ2-7; possibly TRBD2 for D (6 bases). The CDR3 is made up of 15 amino acids. V was pared by 4 bases and J by 2 bases, with 16 bases between. Germline assignment: CDR1 SGHNT and CDR2 YYREEE (reference sequence). CDR3 sequence reads: CASSPGNGGAYEQYF. In nucleotides, the CDR3 is TGTGCCAGCAGCCCTGGAAATGGAGGGGCCTACGAGCAGTACTTC.

CDR3 protein: CASSNDRVEQFF. CDR3 DNA sequence: TGTGCCAGTAGTAACGACAGGGTAGAGCAGTTCTTC. The chain employs TRBV19 and TRBJ2-1; 7 bases match TRBD1. The CDR3 extends over 12 amino acids. CDR1 is LNHDA, CDR2 SQIVND, per germline (reference sequence). After removal of 4 bases from V and 10 bases from J, the junction contained 4 bases not matched to a gene.

In its sample, this clonotype was seen many times. The V call is TRBV7-2, the J call TRBJ2-1; 12 nucleotides match TRBD2. The CDR3 length is 19 residues. Trimming removed 2 bases from V and 4 bases from J; junction bases left unmatched: 12. Germline CDR1 and CDR2: SGHTA and FQGNSA. CDR3 DNA: TGTGCCAGCAGCTTATTGCGGGGGGTGGGACTAGCGGGTTACAATGAGCAGTTCTTC. Protein product: CASSLLRGVGLAGYNEQFF. Looking up the rest from reference TRBV7-2 and TRBJ2-1 gives the full variable domain: GAGVSQSPSNKVTEKGKDVELRCDPISGHTALYWYRQSLGQGLEFLIYFQGNSAPDKSGLPSDRFSAERTGGSVSTLTIQRTQQEDSAVYLCASSLLRGVGLAGYNEQFFGPGTRLTVL.

The CDR3 region has the DNA TGCAGCGGCGGACTAGCGGGAGGCTCCTACAATGAGCAGTTCTTC. Protein sequence: CSGGLAGGSYNEQFF. The rearrangement links TRBV29-1 to TRBJ2-1; 14 nucleotides line up with TRBD2. With 7 bases clipped from V and 0 bases from J, the junction kept 2 bases outside the gene matches. This CDR3 contains 15 residues. Germline V gives CDR1 SQVTM, CDR2 ANQGSEA.